Below, 10 T cell receptor beta chains from the same sample are listed, as sequenced in a study of tumor-infiltrating lymphocytes in oesophageal squamous cell carcinoma. TCRdb itself ran the PCR reads through MiXCR, one entry per CDR3 protein. Of 15,000 to 20,000 distinct CDR3 sequences in the sample, about two fifths were seen once. Source material: normal esophageal tissue next to the tumor. All receptors derive from a male donor with esophageal squamous cell carcinoma.

There are a few counts of this clonotype. J is TRBJ2-5 and V is TRBV12-3 or TRBV12-4; D may match TRBD1 or TRBD2 (6 bases each). Judging by the DNA end, TRBJ2-7 fits better; the J call may be wrong. This CDR3 has 14 amino acids. The CDR3 reads CASSRGPGTYEQYF. CDR3 nucleotides: TGTGCCAGCAGCCGGGGGCCCGGTACCTACGAGCAGTACTTC.

The genes are TRBV19 and TRBJ2-7; D gene ambiguous. The J call could be wrong; TRBJ2-5 is a better fit for the DNA end. CDR1 is LNHDA and CDR2 is SQIVND in the germline V gene (reference sequence). This CDR3 has 13 residues. The CDR3 coding sequence is TGTGCCAGTAGTTCTCGAGTAGAAGAGACCCAGTACTTC. Translating gives CASSSRVEETQYF.

V usage is TRBV7-6 and J usage is TRBJ2-7, with 8 bases that match TRBD1. CDR1 and CDR2 from the germline V gene are SGHVS and FNYEAQ. The CDR3 length is 13 residues. The V and J ends lost 3 bases and 4 bases, in that order; junction bases with no gene match: 2. This CDR3 is CASSFGQGYEQYF. The CDR3 DNA reads TGTGCCAGCAGCTTCGGACAGGGATACGAGCAGTACTTC.

As regards this clonotype: The junction shows a germline mismatch at one end, possibly a read error. This chain connects TRBV7-2 to TRBJ1-6, with unresolved D. Germline loops: CDR1 SGHTA, CDR2 FQGNSA. This CDR3 has 15 amino acids. CDR3 sequence (DNA): TGTGCCAGCAGCCCAAATAGCGGGAGAGGCTACAAGCAGTACTTT. Translation gives CASSPNSGRGYKQYF.

Points on this clonotype: With a much larger clone just one base away, this may be a read error. The chain employs TRBV19 and TRBJ1-2, with D unresolved. The CDR3 has 15 residues. V was trimmed by 10 bases and J by 3 bases, leaving 21 bases between them. Germline CDR1 reads LNHDA; CDR2 reads SQIVND (reference sequence). The CDR3 is CATYVYSDADYGYTF. CDR3 DNA sequence: TGTGCCACCTATGTATATTCCGACGCTGACTATGGCTACACCTTC.

The chain links TRBV7-2 to TRBJ2-7; 10 positions match TRBD1. The V segment lost 5 bases and the J segment 3 bases; nucleotides outside the gene matches: 7. The germline V gene has CDR1 SGHTA and CDR2 FQGNSA. The CDR3 contains 15 residues. The CDR3 DNA sequence: TGTGCCAGCAGCCTTGGGACAGGGGCGTTCTACGAGCAGTACTTC. The encoded protein is CASSLGTGAFYEQYF.

This clonotype was recorded a few times. The chain uses TRBV7-2 and TRBJ2-1, with a possible D match to TRBD2 (5 bases). The CDR3 consists of 16 residues. V was pared by 1 base and J by 0 bases, with 10 bases between. Germline values: CDR1 SGHTA, CDR2 FQGNSA. CDR3 nucleotide sequence: TGTGCCAGCAGCTTAGACGTAGGGAGCTCCTACAATGAGCAGTTCTTC. Residues: CASSLDVGSSYNEQFF.

This clonotype was observed at least ten times. A read error may explain this, as a much larger clone is one base away. The chain employs TRBV7-9 and TRBJ2-5; TRBD2 agrees at 14 bases. Germline assignment: CDR1 SEHNR and CDR2 FQNEAQ (reference sequence). The CDR3 is made up of 18 amino acids. The junction had 18 bases not matched to a gene; V was cut back by 4 bases and J by 11 bases. The CDR3 loop reads CASSSSGLGTSGRNEQYF. In DNA form, the CDR3 reads TGTGCCAGCAGCTCTAGCGGCCTCGGGACTAGCGGGAGAAATGAGCAGTACTTC.

The V gene is TRBV5-1, the J gene TRBJ2-7; D gene ambiguous. The CDR3 is 14 amino acids. V gave up 0 bases and J gave up 9 bases, with 16 bases separating them. Germline V lookup: CDR1 SGHRS, CDR2 YFSETQ. CDR3 bases: TGCGCCAGCAGCTTGGTACCCCCCCCAGATACGCAGTACTTC. Residues: CASSLVPPPDTQYF.

This chain links TRBV6-2 or TRBV6-3 with TRBJ2-4, with a weak D call TRBD1 (6 bases). Judging by the DNA end, TRBJ1-2 fits better; the J call may be wrong. Germline V gene lookup returns CDR1 MNHEY and CDR2 SVGEGT. The CDR3 sequence is 14 residues long. CDR3 bases: TGTGCCAGCAGTCTACGGGGGACACTTCAGGGCTACACCTTC. Protein product: CASSLRGTLQGYTF.